This T cell receptor (beta chain) originates from a study of blood T cell repertoires in COVID-19. Study as a whole: Samples of COVID-19 (acute and convalescent) were obtained from the United States, Italy and Spain. PBMCs, B-cell-depleted T cells, or T cells provided the cDNA or gDNA that made up the material.

This clone was found a few times. The germline gives CDR1 SGHAT, CDR2 FQNNGV. V lost 1 base, J lost 0 bases, and 10 bases lay in between. The CDR3 has 16 residues. Recruits, aged 18 to 89 years, lived in some 25 US areas. No more than 2 weeks before study entry, exposed participants had met a case of COVID-19. TCRdb keeps only in-frame clones here, not all; method: immunoSEQ multiplex PCR. Of approximately 310,000 clones listed, 85% are singletons. The source of this sequence is a woman aged 30 to 39 who had been exposed to COVID-19. Sequencing was carried out using PBMCs or T cells enriched from blood (not recorded which). The rearrangement joins TRBV11-2 to TRBJ2-4; no clear D gene. The CDR3 coding sequence is TGTGCCAGCAGCTTAGTCGAGCTCCAAGCCAAAAACATTCAGTACTTC. It translates to CASSLVELQAKNIQYF.